This T cell receptor (beta chain) was identified in a study of CD8+CD57+ T cells in acquired aplastic anemia. In germline, CDR1 is LNHDA, CDR2 SQIVND (reference sequence). Trimming took 6 bases from V and 3 from J; bases not matched to a gene: 7. CDR3 size: 15 residues. Profiling that covered TCR beta VDJ and CDR3 relied on genomic DNA as its template. TCRdb fed the reads into MiXCR, producing one record per CDR3 protein. The sample carries about 180,000 distinct CDR3 sequences, about half recorded once. It was patients with CD8+CD57+ cell expansion by flow cytometry who were chosen for sequencing. No patient had been given any therapy when blood was sampled.

Material for sequencing was sorted CD4+, CD8+, or CD8+CD57+ T cells (not recorded which) from PBMCs. The clonotype comes from a human donor with aplastic anemia. The V and J genes are TRBV19 and TRBJ2-5; 10 bases fit TRBD1. The CDR3 DNA is TGTGCCAGTAGCTACTTGGGACAGGGGAAAGAGACCCAGTACTTC. Protein: CASSYLGQGKETQYF.